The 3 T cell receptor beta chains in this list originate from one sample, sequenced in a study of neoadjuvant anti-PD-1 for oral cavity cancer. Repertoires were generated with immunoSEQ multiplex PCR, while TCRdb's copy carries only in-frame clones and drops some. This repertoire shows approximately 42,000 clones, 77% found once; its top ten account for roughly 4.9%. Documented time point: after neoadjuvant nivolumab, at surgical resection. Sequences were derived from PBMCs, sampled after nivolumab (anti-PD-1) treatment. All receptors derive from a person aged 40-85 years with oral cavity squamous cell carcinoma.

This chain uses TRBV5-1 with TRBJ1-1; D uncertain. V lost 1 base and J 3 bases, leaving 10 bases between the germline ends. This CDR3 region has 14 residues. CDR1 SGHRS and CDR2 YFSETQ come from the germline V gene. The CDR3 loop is CASSLIGSDTEAFF. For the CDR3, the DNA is TGCGCCAGCAGCTTGATAGGGTCCGACACTGAAGCTTTCTTT. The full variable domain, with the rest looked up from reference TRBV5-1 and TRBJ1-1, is KAGVTQTPRYLIKTRGQQVTLSCSPISGHRSVSWYQQTPGQGLQFLFEYFSETQRNKGNFPGRFSGRQFSNSRSEMNVSTLELGDSALYLCASSLIGSDTEAFFGQGTRLTVV.

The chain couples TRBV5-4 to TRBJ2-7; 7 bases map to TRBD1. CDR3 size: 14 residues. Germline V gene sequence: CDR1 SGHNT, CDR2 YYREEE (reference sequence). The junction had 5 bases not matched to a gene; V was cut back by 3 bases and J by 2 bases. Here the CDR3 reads CASSSTGSTYEQYF. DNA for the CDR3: TGTGCCAGCAGCTCGACAGGGTCTACCTACGAGCAGTACTTC.

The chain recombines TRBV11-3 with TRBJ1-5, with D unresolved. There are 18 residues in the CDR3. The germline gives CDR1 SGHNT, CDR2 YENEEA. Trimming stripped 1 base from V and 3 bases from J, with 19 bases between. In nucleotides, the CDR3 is TGTGCCAGCAGCTTAGTTTTTCTCTGGGGAGCCGTCAATCAGCCCCAGCATTTT. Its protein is CASSLVFLWGAVNQPQHF.